The entry below describes one T cell receptor beta chain. What it binds is unknown. Germline values: CDR1 MNHEY, CDR2 SMNVEV (reference sequence). V was shortened by 6 bases and J by 8 bases, with 13 bases between the two germline ends. The CDR3 runs 12 residues. Using immunoSEQ multiplex PCR, the repertoire was profiled, and TCRdb retains in-frame clones only, with some absent. The data hold more than 95,000 clones, with 80% to 95% observed a single time. This sample is part of a study of graft-versus-host responses after intestinal transplantation. Study details: Multivisceral, liver-intestinal, or isolated intestinal transplants were received by the recipients. Uniformly, recipients were administered anti-thymocyte globulin induction with subsequent tacrolimus and steroids for roughly three years.

Study observations and caveats: Among recipient marrow samples, GvH clones were found; some appeared first in ileum or blood.

This chain uses TRBV27 with TRBJ1-2; D remains unclear. The sample was unstimulated CD4+ T cells sorted from spleen or lymph node cells, taken before intestinal transplant. The TCR originated in a human donor who received an intestinal transplant. The CDR3 here is CASRQNAGGYTF. CDR3 sequence (DNA): TGTGCCAGCAGGCAGAACGCAGGCGGCTACACCTTC.